These 5 T cell receptor beta chains were sequenced from one sample in a study of T cells in Graves' hyperthyroidism and ophthalmopathy. Template material for amplifying TCR beta CDR3 regions consisted of RNA transcripts. The primer set for the first-round RT-PCR of the TCR CDR3 was HTBI. TCRdb re-called the multiplex PCR reads through MiXCR, storing one row per CDR3 protein. In the table there are 280,000 or so distinct CDR3 sequences, under 30% of which are singletons. Material for sequencing was blood. These receptors came from a man aged 40-50 years with Graves' hyperthyroidism that later progressed to Graves' ophthalmopathy.

A single count supports this clonotype. This rearrangement joins TRBV19 to TRBJ2-3; 10 bases are a match to TRBD1. The CDR3 extends over 14 amino acids. Germline CDR1 reads LNHDA; CDR2 reads SQIVND (reference sequence). Unmatched junction bases numbered 4, after V lost 6 bases and J lost 4 bases. In nucleotides, the CDR3 is TGTGCCAGTAGGACAGGGGGCACCGCAGATACGCAGTATTTT. As protein: CASRTGGTADTQYF.

This clonotype was recorded many times. The chain employs TRBV9 and TRBJ2-5, with TRBD2 matching 15 bases. This CDR3 is built from 19 residues. V dropped 4 bases and J dropped 4; count of bases not matched to a gene: 14. From germline, CDR1 is SGDLS and CDR2 YYNGEE. As DNA, the CDR3 is TGTGCCAGCAGCTTCCGTGGGACTAGCGGGAGGTCCGTTGGAGAGACCCAGTACTTC. Its translation is CASSFRGTSGRSVGETQYF.

This clonotype was seen at least ten times. V gene TRBV5-1 combines with J gene TRBJ2-7; D uncertain. The length of the CDR3 is 13 residues. V was pared by 0 bases and J by 5 bases, with 9 bases between. Per germline, CDR1 SGHRS and CDR2 YFSETQ. CDR3 loop: CASSLDGFHEQYF. The CDR3 region has the DNA TGCGCCAGCAGCTTGGATGGGTTCCACGAGCAGTACTTC. Based on the CDR3 plus reference TRBV5-1 and TRBJ2-7, the full variable domain is KAGVTQTPRYLIKTRGQQVTLSCSPISGHRSVSWYQQTPGQGLQFLFEYFSETQRNKGNFPGRFSGRQFSNSRSEMNVSTLELGDSALYLCASSLDGFHEQYFGPGTRLTVT.

This clonotype has just a few counts. This rearrangement joins TRBV7-8 to TRBJ2-2, with 7 bases fitting TRBD2. J was trimmed by 5 bases and V by 5 bases; bases with no gene match: 8. Germline assignment: CDR1 SGHVS and CDR2 FQNEAQ. This CDR3 region has 15 residues. This CDR3 reads CASSLGEGNTGELFF. CDR3 in DNA: TGTGCCAGCAGCCTAGGGGAGGGGAATACCGGGGAGCTGTTTTTT.

This clonotype showed up many times. This chain joins TRBV30 and TRBJ1-3; unclear D gene. V was pared by 0 bases and J by 4 bases, with 13 bases between. CDR1 is GTSNPN and CDR2 is SVGIG in the germline V gene (reference sequence). This CDR3 contains 15 residues. This CDR3 is CAWSVDLNAGNTIYF. The CDR3 nucleotides are TGTGCCTGGAGTGTAGACCTAAACGCCGGAAACACCATATATTTT.